One sample yielded the 16 T cell receptor beta chains listed below, sequenced in a study of monozygotic twins with inflammatory bowel disease. TCRdb reprocessed the 5' RACE reads and stores each CDR3 protein as one record, lacking DNA. In total, the table holds about 140,000 distinct CDR3 sequences. Sample: blood. These receptor sequences come from a human donor with ulcerative colitis or Crohn's disease, or a healthy co-twin of an affected twin (not recorded which).

The rearrangement links TRBV20-1 to TRBJ1-1; TCRdb's D gene call, TRBD1, goes unchecked for lack of DNA. The CDR3 is 14 amino acids. Germline-derived CDR1 and CDR2 are DFQATT and SNEGSKA (reference sequence). The CDR3 region is CSARVDRVNTEAFF.

The V call is TRBV5-1, the J call TRBJ2-1; the D gene TCRdb calls, TRBD1, cannot be checked with no DNA. This CDR3 comprises 13 residues. Germline V gene data show CDR1 as SGHRS and CDR2 as YFSETQ. This CDR3 is CASAKTGVDEQFF.

The genes are TRBV7-9 and TRBJ2-7. Germline V gene data show CDR1 as SEHNR and CDR2 as FQNEAQ (reference sequence). CDR3 length: 13 residues. CDR3 region: CASSFDRALEQYF.

This clonotype is classed as medium-sized by frequency. J is TRBJ1-6 and V is TRBV5-1; TCRdb calls TRBD1, which cannot be checked without DNA. This CDR3 has 16 residues. The germline CDR1 and CDR2 sequences are SGHRS and YFSETQ. The CDR3 reads CASRRWTGAGDSPLHF. Looking up the rest from reference TRBV5-1 and TRBJ1-6 gives the full variable domain: KAGVTQTPRYLIKTRGQQVTLSCSPISGHRSVSWYQQTPGQGLQFLFEYFSETQRNKGNFPGRFSGRQFSNSRSEMNVSTLELGDSALYLCASRRWTGAGDSPLHFGNGTRLTVT.

The V gene is TRBV5-1, the J gene TRBJ1-1; TCRdb names TRBD1, which stays unverified in the absence of DNA. CDR1 SGHRS and CDR2 YFSETQ come from the germline V gene. This CDR3 region has 15 residues. The CDR3 sequence: CASSLALDRGTEAFF.

This chain joins TRBV4-3 and TRBJ1-2; TCRdb names TRBD1, which stays unverified in the absence of DNA. The CDR3 contains 14 residues. Germline V gives CDR1 LGHNA, CDR2 YSLEER. The CDR3: CASSQGRMNYGYTF.

The genes are TRBV9 and TRBJ1-3; TCRdb reports TRBD1, a call that lacks DNA to check it against. The CDR3 sequence is 17 residues long. CDR1 and CDR2 (germline): SGDLS, YYNGEE. This CDR3 reads CASSVAVRGAEGNTIYF. Supplemented by reference TRBV9 and TRBJ1-3, the full variable domain reads DSGVTQTPKHLITATGQRVTLRCSPRSGDLSVYWYQQSLDQGLQFLIQYYNGEERAKGNILERFSAQQFPDLHSELNLSSLELGDSALYFCASSVAVRGAEGNTIYFGEGSWLTVV.

The CDR3 is CASSPAGGHEGEAFF. The chain recombines TRBV28 with TRBJ1-1; TCRdb outputs TRBD1, but without DNA this stays unchecked. Germline CDR1 and CDR2: MDHEN and SYDVKM. The CDR3 runs 15 residues.

The chain employs TRBV29-1 and TRBJ2-7; TCRdb's D call, TRBD1, is unchecked because there is no DNA. Germline CDR1 reads SQVTM; CDR2 reads ANQGSEA. The CDR3 is made up of 15 amino acids. The CDR3 loop reads CSVVGGSVGGFEQYF.

J is TRBJ1-4 and V is TRBV5-1; absent DNA, TCRdb's TRBD1 call cannot be checked. The CDR3 runs 16 residues. CDR1 is SGHRS, CDR2 YFSETQ, per germline. The chain's CDR3 is CASSLDTGQGGEKLFF.

The rearrangement links TRBV12-3 or TRBV12-4 to TRBJ1-3. CDR3 length equals 14 residues. The CDR3 spells CATKTESSGNTIYF.

The chain is built from TRBV27 and TRBJ2-7; TCRdb gives TRBD1 as the D gene, but with no DNA this cannot be confirmed. The CDR3 is made up of 16 amino acids. Germline-derived CDR1 and CDR2 are MNHEY and SMNVEV (reference sequence). The chain's CDR3 is CASRPGPGAIVYEQYF.

This sequence joins TRBV25-1 and TRBJ2-5. Germline CDR1 reads MGHDK; CDR2 reads SYGVNS. The CDR3 sequence is 14 residues long. This CDR3 reads CASSDSTGLETQYF.

V usage is TRBV7-6 and J usage is TRBJ1-2. CDR1 SGHVS and CDR2 FNYEAQ come from the germline V gene. The CDR3 spans 13 residues. CDR3 sequence reads: CASSLGVDYGYTF.

This chain connects TRBV7-9 to TRBJ2-1; TCRdb lists TRBD2, though no DNA is available to test this call. This CDR3 contains 14 residues. The V gene's germline CDR1 is SEHNR and CDR2 FQNEAQ (reference sequence). CDR3 region: CASSPTGSGAQMFF.

This chain uses TRBV7-6 with TRBJ2-7. The length of the CDR3 is 16 residues. Germline V gene sequence: CDR1 SGHVS, CDR2 FNYEAQ. The CDR3: CASSLVGIYASYEQYF.